This TCR beta chain was observed in a study of blood T cells in healthy people across ages. The study's findings and limits: It was found that TCR beta diversity correlated strongly with the percentage of naive T cells.

Donor samples were obtained from healthy Caucasian individuals from Russia, aged 6 to 90. Each sample had at least 6 million PBMCs isolated. A second PCR, run for roughly 7 to 12 cycles, used a sample-barcoded 5' primer plus a J-beta primer mix. A template-switch adaptor that had 12 random nucleotides put a tag on each cDNA molecule. TCRdb fed the 5' RACE reads into MiXCR, producing one record per CDR3 protein. The data contain roughly 1,500,000 distinct CDR3 sequences, 30% to 40% of them seen just once; the ten biggest clones take up approximately 10%. Germline loops: CDR1 SGHVS, CDR2 FNYEAQ. V was clipped by 4 bases and J by 0 bases; unmatched bases: 7. This CDR3 is built from 17 residues. This clonotype was counted only a few times. What it binds is not known.

Sequenced material: blood. J is TRBJ1-5 and V is TRBV7-6, with 9 positions matching TRBD1. This receptor was identified in a woman in her 30s in good health. CDR3 residues: CASSSRDREYSNQPQHF. The CDR3 DNA follows: TGTGCCAGCAGCTCCCGGGACAGGGAGTATAGCAATCAGCCCCAGCATTTT.